These T cell receptor beta chains were read from a single sample in a study of radiation and T cells in renal cell carcinoma. Clones were sequenced by immunoSEQ multiplex PCR, and TCRdb holds only the in-frame ones, with some missing. Here the sample spans some 80,000 clones, roughly 85% being singletons. The sequencing here drew on blood, taken from a patient whose treatment included radiotherapy and nephrectomy. The receptors come from a woman aged 55-69 years with renal cell carcinoma. Both conserved end residues are part of each CDR3.

j_call v_call cdr3_aa
TRBJ2-3 TRBV7-9 CASNHGRDTQYF
TRBJ2-5 TRBV5-6 CASSLGLAGSQETQYF
TRBJ1-4 TRBV6-1 CASTGGDHNEKLFF
TRBJ2-3 TRBV7-6 CASSLFSPETDTQYF
TRBJ2-7 TRBV11-3 CASSFRVSYEQYF
TRBJ2-7 TRBV6-5 CASSRRGEQYF
TRBJ2-6 TRBV5-1 CASSLGLQTTNSGANVLTF
TRBJ2-5 TRBV5-1 CASSSSTQGETQYF
TRBJ1-6 TRBV4-1 CASSQRQRNSPLHF
TRBJ1-1 TRBV11-3 CASSLSAGGGDEAFF
TRBJ1-1 TRBV4-1 CASSHPTGVTEAFF